This entry concerns a single T cell receptor beta chain. The data are from a study of regulatory T cells in long-lasting Graves disease. Time point indicated: persistent/refractory GD, antithyroid drugs over 5 years with positive TRAb. TCR sequences were obtained from RNA taken from PBMCs. V was shortened by 4 bases and J by 6 bases, with 12 bases between the two germline ends. Germline CDR1 and CDR2: LGHNA and YSLEER. The CDR3 loop spans 13 amino acids. HTBI primers from iRepertoire and Arm-PCR of CDR3 regions yielded the TCR beta libraries. MiXCR, run by TCRdb on the multiplex PCR reads, gives a single entry per CDR3 protein. The table has fewer than 450,000 distinct CDR3 sequences, about 20% seen once.

The chain joins TRBV4-3 to TRBJ1-2; possible D gene TRBD1, 5 bases. This sequence was found in a female donor with Graves disease. The starting material was peripheral blood mononuclear cells (PBMCs), obtained when the disease was refractory, from a patient treated with antithyroid drugs. This CDR3 reads CASSPQVGDGYTF. The CDR3 DNA reads TGCGCCAGCAGCCCCCAGGTGGGGGATGGCTACACCTTC.